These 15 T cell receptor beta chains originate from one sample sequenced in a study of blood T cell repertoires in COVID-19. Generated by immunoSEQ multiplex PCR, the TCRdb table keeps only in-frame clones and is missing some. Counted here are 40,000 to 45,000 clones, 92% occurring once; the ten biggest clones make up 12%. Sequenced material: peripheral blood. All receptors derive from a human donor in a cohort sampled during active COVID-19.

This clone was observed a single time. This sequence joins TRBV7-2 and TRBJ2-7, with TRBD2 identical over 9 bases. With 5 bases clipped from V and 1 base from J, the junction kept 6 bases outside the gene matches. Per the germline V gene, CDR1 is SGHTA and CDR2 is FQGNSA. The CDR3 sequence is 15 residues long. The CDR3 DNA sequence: TGTGCCAGCAGCGTATTTAGCGGGGGATCCTACGAGCAGTACTTC. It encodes CASSVFSGGSYEQYF. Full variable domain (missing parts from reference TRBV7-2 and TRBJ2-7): GAGVSQSPSNKVTEKGKDVELRCDPISGHTALYWYRQSLGQGLEFLIYFQGNSAPDKSGLPSDRFSAERTGGSVSTLTIQRTQQEDSAVYLCASSVFSGGSYEQYFGPGTRLTVT.

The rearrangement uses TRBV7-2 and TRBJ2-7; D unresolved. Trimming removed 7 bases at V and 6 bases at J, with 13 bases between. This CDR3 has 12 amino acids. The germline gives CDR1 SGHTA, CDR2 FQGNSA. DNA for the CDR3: TGTGCCAGCACTCGGTCCCTCCCCGAGCAGTACTTC. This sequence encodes CASTRSLPEQYF.

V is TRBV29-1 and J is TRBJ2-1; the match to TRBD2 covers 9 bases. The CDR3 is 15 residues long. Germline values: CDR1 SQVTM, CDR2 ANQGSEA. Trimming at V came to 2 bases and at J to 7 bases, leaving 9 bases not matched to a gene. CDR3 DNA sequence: TGCAGCGTTGAATTACTGAGCGGGAGGATGAATGAGCAGTTCTTC. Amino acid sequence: CSVELLSGRMNEQFF.

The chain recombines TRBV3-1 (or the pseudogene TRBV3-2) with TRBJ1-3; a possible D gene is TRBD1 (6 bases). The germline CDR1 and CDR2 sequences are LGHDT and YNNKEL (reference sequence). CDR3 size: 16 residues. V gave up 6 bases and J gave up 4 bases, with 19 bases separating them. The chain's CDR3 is CASRSCRGAIGNTIYF. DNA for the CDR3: TGTGCCAGCAGAAGTTGCCGGGGGGCGATAGGAAACACCATATATTTT.

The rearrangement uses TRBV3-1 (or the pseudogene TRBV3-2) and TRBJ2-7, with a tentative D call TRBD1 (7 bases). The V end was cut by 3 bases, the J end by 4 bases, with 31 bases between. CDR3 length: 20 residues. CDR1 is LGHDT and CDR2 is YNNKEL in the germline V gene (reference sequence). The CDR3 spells CASSHTLLAPKQGRFYEQYF. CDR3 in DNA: TGTGCCAGCAGCCATACCCTCCTTGCCCCCAAACAGGGGAGGTTTTACGAGCAGTACTTC.

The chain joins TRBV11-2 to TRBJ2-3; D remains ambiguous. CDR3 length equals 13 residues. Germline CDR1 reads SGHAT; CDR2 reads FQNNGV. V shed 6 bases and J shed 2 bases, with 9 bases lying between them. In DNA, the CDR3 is TGTGCCAGCAGTTTCCGGGTCACAGATACGCAGTATTTT. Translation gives CASSFRVTDTQYF.

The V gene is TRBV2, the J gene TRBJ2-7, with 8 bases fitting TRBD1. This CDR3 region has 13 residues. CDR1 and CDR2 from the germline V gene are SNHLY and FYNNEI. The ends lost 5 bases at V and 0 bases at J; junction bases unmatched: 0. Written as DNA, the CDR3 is TGTGCCAGCAGTACAGGGGGCTCCTACGAGCAGTACTTC. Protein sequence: CASSTGGSYEQYF.

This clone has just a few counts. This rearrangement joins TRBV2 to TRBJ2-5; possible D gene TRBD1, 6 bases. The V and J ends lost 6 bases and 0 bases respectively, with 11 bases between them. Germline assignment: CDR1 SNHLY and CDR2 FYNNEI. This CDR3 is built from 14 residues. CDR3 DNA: TGTGCCAGCAGCTCCACAGGGAACCAAGAGACCCAGTACTTC. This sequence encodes CASSSTGNQETQYF.

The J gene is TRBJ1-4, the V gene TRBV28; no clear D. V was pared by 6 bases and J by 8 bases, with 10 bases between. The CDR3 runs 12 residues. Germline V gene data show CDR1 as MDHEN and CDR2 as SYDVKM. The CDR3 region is CASREGMEKLFF. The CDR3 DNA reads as TGTGCCAGCAGGGAGGGTATGGAAAAACTGTTTTTT.

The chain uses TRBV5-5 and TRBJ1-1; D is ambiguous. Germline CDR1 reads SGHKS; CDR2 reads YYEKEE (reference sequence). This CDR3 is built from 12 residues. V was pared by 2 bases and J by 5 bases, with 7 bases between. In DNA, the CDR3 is TGTGCCAGCAGCTTTGCAGTGACTGAAGCTTTCTTT. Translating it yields CASSFAVTEAFF.

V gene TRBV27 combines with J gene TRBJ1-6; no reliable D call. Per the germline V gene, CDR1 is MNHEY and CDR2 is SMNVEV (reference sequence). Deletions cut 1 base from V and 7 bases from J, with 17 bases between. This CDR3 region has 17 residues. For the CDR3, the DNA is TGTGCCAGCAGTTTATTTTCGGAGCCCAACTCGAATTCACCCCTCCACTTT. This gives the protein CASSLFSEPNSNSPLHF.

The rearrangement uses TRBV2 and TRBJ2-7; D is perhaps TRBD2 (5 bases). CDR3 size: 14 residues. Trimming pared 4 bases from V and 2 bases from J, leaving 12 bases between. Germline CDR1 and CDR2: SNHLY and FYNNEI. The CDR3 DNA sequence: TGTGCCAGCAGTGCCCCACGGGGTACCTACGAGCAGTACTTC. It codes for CASSAPRGTYEQYF.

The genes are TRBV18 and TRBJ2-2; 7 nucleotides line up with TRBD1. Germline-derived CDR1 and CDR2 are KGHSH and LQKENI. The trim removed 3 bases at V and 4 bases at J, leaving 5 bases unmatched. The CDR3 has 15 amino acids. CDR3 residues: CASSPGQVSTGELFF. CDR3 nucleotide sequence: TGTGCCAGCTCACCCGGACAGGTCAGCACCGGGGAGCTGTTTTTT.

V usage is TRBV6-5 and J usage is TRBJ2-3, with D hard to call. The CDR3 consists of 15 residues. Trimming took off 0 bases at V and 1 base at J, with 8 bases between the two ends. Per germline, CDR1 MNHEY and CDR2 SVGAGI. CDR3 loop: CASSYSIQGTDTQYF. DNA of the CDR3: TGTGCCAGCAGTTACTCTATTCAGGGCACAGATACGCAGTATTTT.

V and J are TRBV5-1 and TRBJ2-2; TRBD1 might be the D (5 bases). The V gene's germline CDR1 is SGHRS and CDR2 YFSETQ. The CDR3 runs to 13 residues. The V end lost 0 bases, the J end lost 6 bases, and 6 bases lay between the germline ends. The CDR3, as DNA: TGCGCCAGCAGCTTGGGGGGCTCCGGGGAGCTGTTTTTT. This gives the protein CASSLGGSGELFF. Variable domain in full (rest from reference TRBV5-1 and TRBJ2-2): KAGVTQTPRYLIKTRGQQVTLSCSPISGHRSVSWYQQTPGQGLQFLFEYFSETQRNKGNFPGRFSGRQFSNSRSEMNVSTLELGDSALYLCASSLGGSGELFFGEGSRLTVL.